In its sample, the clone carrying this T cell receptor (beta chain) was seen a few times. These data originate in a study of T cells in Graves' hyperthyroidism and ophthalmopathy. Trimming took off 2 bases at V and 2 bases at J, with 7 bases between the two ends. CDR1 and CDR2 from the germline V gene are MDHEN and SYDVKM. This CDR3 spans 13 amino acids. RNA transcripts served as the template for amplifying TCR beta CDR3 regions. The primer set for the first-round RT-PCR of the TCR CDR3 was HTBI. TCRdb reprocessed the multiplex PCR reads with MiXCR, giving one entry per CDR3 protein. The sample records approximately 520,000 distinct CDR3 sequences, around 22% being singletons.

V is TRBV28 and J is TRBJ2-7, with D uncertain. Sequenced material: blood. This sequence was found in a woman between 25 and 40 years old with Graves' ophthalmopathy. CDR3 sequence reads: CASSLIDPYEQYF. The CDR3 DNA follows: TGTGCCAGCAGTTTAATAGATCCCTACGAGCAGTACTTC.